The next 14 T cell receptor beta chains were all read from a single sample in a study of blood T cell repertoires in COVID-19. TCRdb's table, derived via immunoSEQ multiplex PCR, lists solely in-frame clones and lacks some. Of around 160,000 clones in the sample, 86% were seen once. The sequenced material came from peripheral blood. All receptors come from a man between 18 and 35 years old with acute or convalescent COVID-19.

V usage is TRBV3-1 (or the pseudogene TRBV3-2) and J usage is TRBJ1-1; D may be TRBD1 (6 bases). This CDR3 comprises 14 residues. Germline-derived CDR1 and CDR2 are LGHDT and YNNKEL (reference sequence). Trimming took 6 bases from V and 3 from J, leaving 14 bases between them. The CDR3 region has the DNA TGTGCCAGCAGTCCTACAGGGACCTACACTGAAGCTTTCTTT. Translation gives CASSPTGTYTEAFF.

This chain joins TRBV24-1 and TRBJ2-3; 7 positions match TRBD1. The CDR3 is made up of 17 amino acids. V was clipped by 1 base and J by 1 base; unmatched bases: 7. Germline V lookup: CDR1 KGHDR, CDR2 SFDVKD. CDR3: CATSDLSEGAGTDTQYF. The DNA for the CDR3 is TGTGCCACCAGTGATTTAAGTGAGGGGGCTGGCACAGATACGCAGTATTTT.

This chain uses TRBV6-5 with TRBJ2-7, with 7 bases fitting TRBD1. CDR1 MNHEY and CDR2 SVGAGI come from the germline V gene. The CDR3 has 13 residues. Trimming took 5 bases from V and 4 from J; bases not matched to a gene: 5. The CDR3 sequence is CASSRTGSYEQYV. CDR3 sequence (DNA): TGTGCCAGCAGTAGGACAGGTTCTTACGAGCAGTACGTC.

The CDR3 here is CASSLPGGEVSTEAFF. The CDR3 DNA reads TGTGCCAGCAGTTTACCAGGGGGCGAGGTTAGCACTGAAGCTTTCTTT. V gene TRBV28 combines with J gene TRBJ1-1; 8 nucleotides agree with TRBD1. The CDR3 sequence is 16 residues long. The V and J ends lost 2 bases and 4 bases, in that order; junction bases with no gene match: 9. CDR1 is MDHEN and CDR2 is SYDVKM in the germline V gene. Based on the CDR3 plus reference TRBV28 and TRBJ1-1, the full variable domain is DVKVTQSSRYLVKRTGEKVFLECVQDMDHENMFWYRQDPGLGLRLIYFSYDVKMKEKGDIPEGYSVSREKKERFSLILESASTNQTSMYLCASSLPGGEVSTEAFFGQGTRLTVV.

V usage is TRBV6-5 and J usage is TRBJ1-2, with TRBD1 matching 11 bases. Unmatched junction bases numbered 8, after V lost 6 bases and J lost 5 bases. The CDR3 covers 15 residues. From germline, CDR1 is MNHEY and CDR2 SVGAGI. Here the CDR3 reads CASRFRDRGRYGYTF. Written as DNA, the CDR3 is TGTGCCAGCAGATTCCGGGACAGGGGGAGGTATGGCTACACCTTC.

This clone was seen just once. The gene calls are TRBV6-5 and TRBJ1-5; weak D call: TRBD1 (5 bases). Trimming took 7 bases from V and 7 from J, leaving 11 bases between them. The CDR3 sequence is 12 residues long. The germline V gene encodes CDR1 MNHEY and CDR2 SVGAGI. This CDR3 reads CASTPEGQPQHF. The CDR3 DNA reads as TGTGCCAGCACCCCGGAGGGGCAGCCCCAGCATTTT.

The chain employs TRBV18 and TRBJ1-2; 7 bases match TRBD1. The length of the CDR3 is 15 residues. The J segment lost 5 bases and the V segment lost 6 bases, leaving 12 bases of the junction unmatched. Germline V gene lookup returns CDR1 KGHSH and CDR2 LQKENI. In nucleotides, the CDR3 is TGTGCCAGCTCGCACGCCACAGGGGACCAGTATGGCTACACCTTC. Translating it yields CASSHATGDQYGYTF.

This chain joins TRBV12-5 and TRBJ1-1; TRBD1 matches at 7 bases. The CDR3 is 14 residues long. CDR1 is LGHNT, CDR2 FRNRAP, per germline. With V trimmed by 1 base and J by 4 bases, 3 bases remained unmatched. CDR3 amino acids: CASGLETGSTEAFF. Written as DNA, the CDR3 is TGTGCTAGTGGTTTGGAGACAGGGTCCACTGAAGCTTTCTTT.

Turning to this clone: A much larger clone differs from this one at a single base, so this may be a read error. This chain's CDR3 is CAWSGQGSQPQHF. CDR3 coding DNA: TGTGCCTGGAGTGGACAGGGAAGTCAGCCCCAGCATTTT. The V call is TRBV30, the J call TRBJ1-5; 7 bases match TRBD1. Trimming took 1 base from V and 6 from J; bases not matched to a gene: 3. The CDR3 has 13 residues. Germline V gene sequence: CDR1 GTSNPN, CDR2 SVGIG (reference sequence).

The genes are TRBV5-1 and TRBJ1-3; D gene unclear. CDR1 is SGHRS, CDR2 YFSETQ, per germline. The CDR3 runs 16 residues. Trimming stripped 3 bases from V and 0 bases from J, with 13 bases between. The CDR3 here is CASSYRETVSGNTIYF. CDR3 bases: TGCGCCAGCAGCTACCGGGAGACTGTCTCTGGAAACACCATATATTTT.

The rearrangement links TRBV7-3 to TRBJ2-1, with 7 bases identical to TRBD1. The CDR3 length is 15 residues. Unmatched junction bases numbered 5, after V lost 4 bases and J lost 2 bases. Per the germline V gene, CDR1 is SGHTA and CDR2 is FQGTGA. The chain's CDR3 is CASSSSTGTYNEQFF. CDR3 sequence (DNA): TGTGCCAGCAGCTCCTCGACAGGGACCTACAATGAGCAGTTCTTC. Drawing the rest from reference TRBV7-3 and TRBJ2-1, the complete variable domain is GAGVSQTPSNKVTEKGKYVELRCDPISGHTALYWYRQSLGQGPEFLIYFQGTGAADDSGLPNDRFFAVRPEGSVSTLKIQRTERGDSAVYLCASSSSTGTYNEQFFGPGTRLTVL.

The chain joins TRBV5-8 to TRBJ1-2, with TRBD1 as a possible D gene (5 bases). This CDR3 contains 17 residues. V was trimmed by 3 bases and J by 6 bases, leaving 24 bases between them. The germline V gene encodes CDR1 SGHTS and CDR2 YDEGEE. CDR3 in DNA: TGTGCCAGCAGCTGGGGTTGGACACATACCCTTTCCGATGGCTACACCTTC. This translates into CASSWGWTHTLSDGYTF.

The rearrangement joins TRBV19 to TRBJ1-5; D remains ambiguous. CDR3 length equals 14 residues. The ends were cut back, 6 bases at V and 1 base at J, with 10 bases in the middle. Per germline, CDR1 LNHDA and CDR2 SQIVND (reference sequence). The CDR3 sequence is CASRRGLSNQPQHF. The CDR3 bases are TGTGCCAGTAGACGGGGTTTAAGCAATCAGCCCCAGCATTTT.

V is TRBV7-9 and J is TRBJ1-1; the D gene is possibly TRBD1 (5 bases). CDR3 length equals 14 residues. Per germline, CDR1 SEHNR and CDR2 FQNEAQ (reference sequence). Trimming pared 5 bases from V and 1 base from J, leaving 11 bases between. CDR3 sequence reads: CASSEGASNTEAFF. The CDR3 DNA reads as TGTGCCAGCAGCGAAGGGGCCTCGAACACTGAAGCTTTCTTT.